This T cell receptor (beta chain) originates from a study of Graves' ophthalmopathy and Graves' hyperthyroidism. Investigators amplified TCR beta CDR3 regions from RNA transcripts. RT-PCR was first run with HTBI primers, then multiplex PCR in a second round. TCRdb fed the multiplex PCR reads into MiXCR, producing one record per CDR3 protein. The sample has 650,000 to 800,000 distinct CDR3 sequences, about two fifths seen once. V shed 3 bases and J 0 bases; nucleotides not matched to a gene: 2. The CDR3 runs 14 residues. The chain has TRBV12-3 or TRBV12-4 and TRBJ2-7; 7 bases agree with TRBD1. The source material was peripheral blood. This receptor was obtained from an adult man with Graves' ophthalmopathy. The CDR3 DNA is TGTGCCAGCAGTTTTCAGGGGGTCTCCTACGAGCAGTACTTC. As protein: CASSFQGVSYEQYF.